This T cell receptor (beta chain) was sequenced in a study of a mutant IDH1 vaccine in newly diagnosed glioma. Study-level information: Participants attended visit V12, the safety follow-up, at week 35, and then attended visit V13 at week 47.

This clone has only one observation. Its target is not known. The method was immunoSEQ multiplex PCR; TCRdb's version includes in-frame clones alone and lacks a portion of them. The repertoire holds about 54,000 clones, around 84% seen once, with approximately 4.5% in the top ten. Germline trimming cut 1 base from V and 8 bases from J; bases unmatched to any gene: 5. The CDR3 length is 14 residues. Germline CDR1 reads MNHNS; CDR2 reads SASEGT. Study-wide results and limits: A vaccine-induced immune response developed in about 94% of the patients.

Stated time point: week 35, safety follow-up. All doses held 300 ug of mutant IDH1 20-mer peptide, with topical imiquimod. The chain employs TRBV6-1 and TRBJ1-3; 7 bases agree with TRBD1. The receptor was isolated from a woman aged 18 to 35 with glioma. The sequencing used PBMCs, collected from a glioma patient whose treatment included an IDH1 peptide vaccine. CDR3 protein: CASSEGQGFDTIYF. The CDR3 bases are TGTGCCAGCAGTGAAGGACAGGGATTTGACACCATATATTTT.